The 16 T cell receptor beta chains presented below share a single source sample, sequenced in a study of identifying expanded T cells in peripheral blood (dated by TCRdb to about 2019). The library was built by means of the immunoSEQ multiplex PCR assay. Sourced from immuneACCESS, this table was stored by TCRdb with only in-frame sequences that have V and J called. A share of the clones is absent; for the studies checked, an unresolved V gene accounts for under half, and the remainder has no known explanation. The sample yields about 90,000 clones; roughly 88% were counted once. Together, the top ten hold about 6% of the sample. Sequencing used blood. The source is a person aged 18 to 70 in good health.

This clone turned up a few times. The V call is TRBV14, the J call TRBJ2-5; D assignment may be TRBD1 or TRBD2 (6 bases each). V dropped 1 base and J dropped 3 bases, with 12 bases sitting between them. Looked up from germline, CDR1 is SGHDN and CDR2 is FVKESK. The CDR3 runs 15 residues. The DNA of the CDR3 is TGTGCCAGCAGCCAAGGGGGGGCCGGGAAAGAGACCCAGTACTTC. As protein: CASSQGGAGKETQYF.

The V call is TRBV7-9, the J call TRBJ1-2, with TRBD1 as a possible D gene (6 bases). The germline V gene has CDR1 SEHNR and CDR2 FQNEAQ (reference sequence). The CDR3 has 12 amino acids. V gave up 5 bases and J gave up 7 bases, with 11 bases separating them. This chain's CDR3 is CASSVQGSGYTF. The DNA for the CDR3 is TGTGCCAGCAGCGTACAGGGATCTGGCTACACCTTC.

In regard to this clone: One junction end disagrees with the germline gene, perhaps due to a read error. The CDR3 sequence is CASSRGFWGNHGYTF. The CDR3 DNA reads TGCGCCAGCAGCCGAGGGTTTTGGGGTAACCATGGCTACACCTTC. This chain joins TRBV4-1 and TRBJ1-2, with D unresolved. The CDR3 runs 15 residues. From germline, CDR1 is MGHRA and CDR2 YSYEKL.

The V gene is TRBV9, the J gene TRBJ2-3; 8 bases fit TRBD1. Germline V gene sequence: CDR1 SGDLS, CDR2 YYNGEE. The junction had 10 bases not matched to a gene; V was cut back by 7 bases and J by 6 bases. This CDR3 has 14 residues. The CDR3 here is CASARAGGADTQYF. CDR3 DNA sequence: TGTGCCAGCGCCCGAGCAGGGGGCGCCGATACGCAGTATTTT. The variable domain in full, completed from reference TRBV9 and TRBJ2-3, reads DSGVTQTPKHLITATGQRVTLRCSPRSGDLSVYWYQQSLDQGLQFLIQYYNGEERAKGNILERFSAQQFPDLHSELNLSSLELGDSALYFCASARAGGADTQYFGPGTRLTVL.

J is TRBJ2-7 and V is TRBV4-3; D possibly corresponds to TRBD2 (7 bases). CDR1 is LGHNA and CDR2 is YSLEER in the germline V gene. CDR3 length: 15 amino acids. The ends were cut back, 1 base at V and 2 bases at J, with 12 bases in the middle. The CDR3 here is CASSQVTGRAYEQYF. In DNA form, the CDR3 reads TGCGCCAGCAGCCAAGTCACAGGGAGGGCCTACGAGCAGTACTTC.

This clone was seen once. This CDR3 is CASRGLNYGYTF. CDR3 bases: TGTGCCAGCAGGGGCCTGAACTATGGCTACACCTTC. The chain recombines TRBV2 with TRBJ1-2, with D unclear. Trimming took 6 bases from V and 2 from J, leaving 7 bases between them. Germline V gene lookup returns CDR1 SNHLY and CDR2 FYNNEI. The CDR3 extends over 12 amino acids.

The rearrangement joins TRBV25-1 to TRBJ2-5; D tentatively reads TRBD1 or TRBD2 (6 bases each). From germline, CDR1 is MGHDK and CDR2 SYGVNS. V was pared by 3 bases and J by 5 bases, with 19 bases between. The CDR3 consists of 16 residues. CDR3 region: CASSEGSGGGWETQYF. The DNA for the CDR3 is TGTGCCAGCAGTGAGGGTTCAGGAGGGGGTTGGGAGACCCAGTACTTC. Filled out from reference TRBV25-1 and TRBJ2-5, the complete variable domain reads EADIYQTPRYLVIGTGKKITLECSQTMGHDKMYWYQQDPGMELHLIHYSYGVNSTEKGDLSSESTVSRIRTEHFPLTLESARPSHTSQYLCASSEGSGGGWETQYFGPGTRLLVL.

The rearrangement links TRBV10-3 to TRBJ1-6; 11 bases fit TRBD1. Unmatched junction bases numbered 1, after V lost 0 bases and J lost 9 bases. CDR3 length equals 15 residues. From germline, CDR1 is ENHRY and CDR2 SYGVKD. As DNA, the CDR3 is TGTGCCATCAGTGAGTCGGGACAGGGGGGTTCACCCCTCCACTTT. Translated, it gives CAISESGQGGSPLHF.

The CDR3 DNA follows: TGTGCCAGCAGTCTGATCCAGGGGATTCAGCCCCAGCATTTT. This translates into CASSLIQGIQPQHF. The chain couples TRBV28 to TRBJ1-5; tentative D call: TRBD1 (6 bases). The V end was cut by 5 bases, the J end by 6 bases, with 14 bases between. From germline, CDR1 is MDHEN and CDR2 SYDVKM. The length of the CDR3 is 14 residues.

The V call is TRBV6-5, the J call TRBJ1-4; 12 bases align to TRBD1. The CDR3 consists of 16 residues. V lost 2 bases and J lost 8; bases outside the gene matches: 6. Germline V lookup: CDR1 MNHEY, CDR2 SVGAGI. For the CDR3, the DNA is TGTGCCAGCAGTTACGCGGCCGGGACAGGGGGCGAAAAACTGTTTTTT. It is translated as CASSYAAGTGGEKLFF.

DNA of the CDR3: TGTGCCAGCAGCTTAAAAGGCAGGGGGACGAGTGACGAGCAGTACTTC. It encodes CASSLKGRGTSDEQYF. V is TRBV7-3 and J is TRBJ2-7, with 7 positions matching TRBD1. The CDR3 runs to 16 residues. The V segment lost 1 base and the J segment 5 bases; nucleotides outside the gene matches: 11. Germline V gene lookup returns CDR1 SGHTA and CDR2 FQGTGA.

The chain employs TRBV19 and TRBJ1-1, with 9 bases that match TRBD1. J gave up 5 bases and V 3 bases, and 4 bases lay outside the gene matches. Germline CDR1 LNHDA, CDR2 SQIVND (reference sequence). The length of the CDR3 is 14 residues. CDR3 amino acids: CASSIGDRDTEAFF. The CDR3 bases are TGTGCCAGTAGTATCGGGGACAGGGATACTGAAGCTTTCTTT.

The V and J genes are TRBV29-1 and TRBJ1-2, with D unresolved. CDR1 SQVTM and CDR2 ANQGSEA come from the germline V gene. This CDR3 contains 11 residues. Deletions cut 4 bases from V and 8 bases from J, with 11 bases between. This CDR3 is CSVAGHEGYTF. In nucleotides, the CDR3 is TGCAGCGTTGCCGGCCACGAGGGCTACACCTTC.

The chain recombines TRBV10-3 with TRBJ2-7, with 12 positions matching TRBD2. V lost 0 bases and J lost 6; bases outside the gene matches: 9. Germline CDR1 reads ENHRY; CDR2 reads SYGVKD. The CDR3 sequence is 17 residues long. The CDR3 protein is CAISESTRTSGEGEQYF. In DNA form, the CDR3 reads TGTGCCATCAGTGAGTCGACTCGGACTAGCGGGGAGGGCGAGCAGTACTTC.

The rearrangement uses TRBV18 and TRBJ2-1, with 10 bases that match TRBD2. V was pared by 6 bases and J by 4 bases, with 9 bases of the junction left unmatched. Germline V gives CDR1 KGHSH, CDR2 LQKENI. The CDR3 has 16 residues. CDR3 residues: CASSSSGGPRYNEQFF. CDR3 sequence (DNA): TGTGCCAGCTCCTCTAGCGGGGGCCCTAGATACAATGAGCAGTTCTTC.

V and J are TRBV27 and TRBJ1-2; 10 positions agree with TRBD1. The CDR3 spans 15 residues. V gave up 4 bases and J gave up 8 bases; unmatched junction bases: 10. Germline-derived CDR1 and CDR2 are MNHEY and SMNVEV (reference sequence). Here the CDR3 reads CASSSSPGTGVGYTF. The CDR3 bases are TGTGCCAGCAGTTCCTCACCCGGGACAGGGGTCGGCTACACCTTC.